Detailed here is one T cell receptor beta chain. The antigen remains undetermined. This sample is drawn from a study of beta chain features in type 1 diabetes. Study-wide results and limits: Moderately but significantly shorter TCRB CDR3s were found in Type 1 diabetes patients in all four CD4+ subsets. Patients showed naive, central memory and Treg TCRB repertoires that appeared more similar than those of healthy donors.

V lost 4 bases, J lost 4 bases, and 10 bases lay in between. Germline CDR1 PRHDT, CDR2 FYEKMQ (reference sequence). CDR3 length: 13 amino acids. Every isolated RNA sample was fully reverse transcribed, so sequencing captured expressed TCRB transcripts. Here immunoSEQ multiplex PCR was the method, and the copy in TCRdb shows in-frame clones only, minus some. The sample comprises about 660,000 clones, more than 12% of which are singletons, and 0.03% to 0.04% rests with the top ten. Sample: naive CD4+ T cells from blood. The V gene is TRBV13, the J gene TRBJ1-2; D is undetermined. The clonotype was recovered from a young man with type 1 diabetes. The CDR3 here is CASSSAAGYGYTF. The CDR3 DNA sequence: TGTGCCAGCAGCTCAGCCGCGGGCTATGGCTACACCTTC. Combining the CDR3 with reference TRBV13 and TRBJ1-2 gives the whole variable domain AAGVIQSPRHLIKEKRETATLKCYPIPRHDTVYWYQQGPGQDPQFLISFYEKMQSDKGSIPDRFSAQQFSDYHSELNMSSLELGDSALYFCASSSAAGYGYTFGSGTRLTVV.